Sequencing of this T cell receptor beta chain was carried out in a study of blood T cell repertoires in COVID-19. Study context: The origin of the acute and convalescent COVID-19 samples was the United States, Italy and Spain. T cells, B-cell-depleted T cells, or PBMCs supplied cDNA or gDNA.

Under the authors' procedure: The authors estimated nucleated cell counts from reference gene primer amplification. Assay used: immunoSEQ multiplex PCR; TCRdb lists only in-frame clones, some missing. That table is the source of V, J and clone size, and D and trimming were worked out from the DNA. The sample carries about 240,000 clones, around 86% recorded once. From germline, CDR1 is SGDLS and CDR2 YYNGEE. The V and J ends lost 3 bases and 4 bases, in that order; junction bases with no gene match: 12. The CDR3 length is 16 residues. The sequence came from a man aged 30-40 years who had recovered from COVID-19. The J gene is TRBJ2-5, the V gene TRBV9; 7 nucleotides agree with TRBD2. Input material: peripheral blood. CDR3 in amino acids: CASSARGSGSGETQYF. In DNA form, the CDR3 reads TGTGCCAGCAGCGCCCGAGGTAGCGGGTCAGGAGAGACCCAGTACTTC.